These T cell receptor beta chains were read from a single sample in a study of blood T cell repertoires in COVID-19. Repertoires were generated with immunoSEQ multiplex PCR, while TCRdb's copy carries only in-frame clones and drops some. The sample holds approximately 300,000 clones, 90% seen once. Sequenced sample: peripheral blood. These receptors all stem from a woman aged 40 to 50 with COVID-19, enrolled during active disease. CDR3s include the opening cysteine and the closing phenylalanine or tryptophan. Each record gives: J gene, V gene, D gene, clone size, CDR3 DNA, CDR3 protein. The D gene is left open where the match is weak. Expanded clones get a size class; other rows say once, few or many, or leave the size out.

J gene: TRBJ1-2
V gene: TRBV5-8
D gene: TRBD1
clone size: NA
CDR3 DNA: TGTGCCAGCAACACCGGGACAGGGGGCTATGGCTACACCTTC
CDR3 protein: CASNTGTGGYGYTF

J gene: TRBJ1-2
V gene: TRBV11-1
D gene: NA
clone size: NA
CDR3 DNA: TGTGCCAGCAGCCAACAGGGAGAGGCCTATGGCTACACCTTC
CDR3 protein: CASSQQGEAYGYTF

J gene: TRBJ1-2
V gene: TRBV4-3
D gene: TRBD1
clone size: NA
CDR3 DNA: TGCGCCAGCAGCCAAGACTGGGGACAGGGGGCGAATAACTATGGCTACACCTTC
CDR3 protein: CASSQDWGQGANNYGYTF

J gene: TRBJ1-5
V gene: TRBV25-1
D gene: NA
clone size: few
CDR3 DNA: TGTGCCAGCCTCGGATCCGGGAGCAATCAGCCCCAGCATTTT
CDR3 protein: CASLGSGSNQPQHF

J gene: TRBJ2-5
V gene: TRBV10-3
D gene: NA
clone size: NA
CDR3 DNA: TGTGCCATCAGTGTAGTGACCGGAAGGAGGGAGACCCAGTACTTC
CDR3 protein: CAISVVTGRRETQYF

J gene: TRBJ2-7
V gene: TRBV19
D gene: NA
clone size: once
CDR3 DNA: TGTGCCAGTAGTCCTCTTGGGACATTAGCCTACGAGCAGTACTTC
CDR3 protein: CASSPLGTLAYEQYF

J gene: TRBJ2-3
V gene: TRBV5-5
D gene: NA
clone size: NA
CDR3 DNA: TGTGCCAGCAGCGGGACTGGAGCACGCCGGGCAGATACGCAGTATTTT
CDR3 protein: CASSGTGARRADTQYF

J gene: TRBJ1-5
V gene: TRBV18
D gene: NA
clone size: few
CDR3 DNA: TGTGCCAGCTCACCGTCGGGATCCCATCAGCCCCAGCATTTT
CDR3 protein: CASSPSGSHQPQHF

J gene: TRBJ1-5
V gene: TRBV28
D gene: TRBD1
clone size: once
CDR3 DNA: TGTGCCAGTATTACAGGGGGCGCGGCACGGCCAAATCAGCCCCAGCATTTT
CDR3 protein: CASITGGAARPNQPQHF

J gene: TRBJ2-1
V gene: TRBV29-1
D gene: NA
clone size: NA
CDR3 DNA: TGCAGCGCCATAACACTGACAGAGCAGTTCTTC
CDR3 protein: CSAITLTEQFF

J gene: TRBJ1-1
V gene: TRBV6-5
D gene: TRBD1
clone size: NA
CDR3 DNA: TGTGCCAGCGCTGACAGGGGGAACACTGAAGCTTTCTTT
CDR3 protein: CASADRGNTEAFF

J gene: TRBJ2-7
V gene: TRBV28
D gene: NA
clone size: NA
CDR3 DNA: TGTGCCAGCAGTTTCCACCCGGGGCAGGGGACCTACTACGAGCAGTACTTC
CDR3 protein: CASSFHPGQGTYYEQYF

J gene: TRBJ1-1
V gene: TRBV28
D gene: NA
clone size: NA
CDR3 DNA: TGTGCCAGCAGTTGGTGGGGGGGGCAGGTGAACACTGAAGCTTTCTTT
CDR3 protein: CASSWWGGQVNTEAFF

J gene: TRBJ1-6
V gene: TRBV6-5
D gene: TRBD1
clone size: NA
CDR3 DNA: TGTGCCAGCAGGGGACAGTGGAACGATTCACCCCTCCACTTT
CDR3 protein: CASRGQWNDSPLHF

J gene: TRBJ2-2
V gene: TRBV19
D gene: NA
clone size: NA
CDR3 DNA: TGTGCCAGTAGTATATCAAGATCCGGCGGGGAGCTGTTTTTT
CDR3 protein: CASSISRSGGELFF

J gene: TRBJ2-7
V gene: TRBV6-5
D gene: TRBD1
clone size: NA
CDR3 DNA: TGTGCCAGCAGTCACGGACAGGGGGCTTACGAGCAGTACTTC
CDR3 protein: CASSHGQGAYEQYF